The clone carrying this T cell receptor beta chain was counted between two and nine times. Its cognate antigen is unknown. The data stem from a study of read filtering for tumor transcriptome and immune sequencing. Overall study context: Revised staging placed under ten patients in R-ISS I, 15 to 20 in II, more than 5 in III. Transcriptome libraries were built from DNase-treated RNA.

V shed 6 bases and J shed 4 bases, with 13 bases lying between them. CDR1 and CDR2 from the germline V gene are MNHNY and SVGAGI (reference sequence). This CDR3 has 14 amino acids. This library used about 400 ng RNA and molecular barcoded adaptors spanning alpha/delta and beta/gamma chains. Each CDR3 protein is one row after TCRdb ran MiXCR on the reads. Here the sample spans about 21,000 distinct CDR3 sequences, 22% being singletons. Study results and caveats: Around 85% of IR-seq clonotypes had one read, totaling about 3.3% of reads; RNA-seq: approximately 75% and 45%.

Sequencing input: a population of CD138-negative cells sorted from bone marrow. The genes are TRBV6-6 and TRBJ1-5; D is perhaps TRBD1 (6 bases). The TCR was taken from a donor at least 40 years old with multiple myeloma. CDR3 in DNA: TGTGCCAGCAGCACAGGGCACGATAATCAGCCCCAGCATTTT. This codes for CASSTGHDNQPQHF.